The source of this T cell receptor (beta chain) is a study of blood T cell repertoires in COVID-19. As handled by the study authors: Amplification of reference gene primers was used by the study to estimate nucleated cell counts. Only in-frame clones appear in the TCRdb table, and some are missing; sequencing was by immunoSEQ multiplex PCR. V and J calls and clone size are copied from that table; D and trimming were computed from the DNA. The sample lists 160,000 or so clones, more than 85% occurring once. Across 24 US areas, participants ranged in age from roughly 18 to 95 years. Participants were placed into cohorts based on the clinical history they reported. The CDR3 loop spans 16 amino acids. Germline V gene data show CDR1 as LNHDA and CDR2 as SQIVND (reference sequence). V lost 6 bases to trimming and J lost 10 bases; unmatched junction nucleotides: 13.

V usage is TRBV19 and J usage is TRBJ2-1; 12 bases are a match to TRBD2. Sequenced sample: PBMCs or T cells enriched from blood (not recorded which). This sequence was found in a human donor with acute COVID-19. The donor label of this sample is uncertain. The CDR3 region is CASSPLAGGRTGEQFF. The CDR3 bases are TGTGCCAGTAGCCCCCTAGCGGGGGGGCGGACAGGGGAGCAGTTCTTC.